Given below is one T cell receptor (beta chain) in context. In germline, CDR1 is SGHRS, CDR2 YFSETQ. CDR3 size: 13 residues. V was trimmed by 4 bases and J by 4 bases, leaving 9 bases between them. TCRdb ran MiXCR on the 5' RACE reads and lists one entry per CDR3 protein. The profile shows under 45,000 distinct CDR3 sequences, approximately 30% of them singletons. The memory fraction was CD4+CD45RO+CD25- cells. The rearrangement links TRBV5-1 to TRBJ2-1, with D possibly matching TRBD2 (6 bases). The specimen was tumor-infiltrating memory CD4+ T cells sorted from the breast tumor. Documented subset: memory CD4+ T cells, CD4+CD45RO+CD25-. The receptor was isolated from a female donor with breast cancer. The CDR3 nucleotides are TGCGCCAGCAGCAGGGGACTTTACAATGAGCAGTTCTTC. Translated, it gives CASSRGLYNEQFF.